The clone carrying this T cell receptor beta chain was seen repeatedly, ten times or more. Its antigen is unknown. The CDR3 spans 17 residues. The germline V gene has CDR1 MNHEY and CDR2 SVGEGT. Between the trimmed V and J ends, which lost 0 bases and 0 bases, there was a span of 12 bases. TCRdb reprocessed the 5' RACE reads via MiXCR and lists one record per CDR3 protein. Found here are hundreds of thousands of distinct CDR3 sequences, 7.5% to 9.5% of them singletons; the top ten hold about 5%. This specimen belongs to a study of CD8 T cells in ankylosing spondylitis. Findings of the study overall: Disease-linked clones reportedly concentrated significantly in matched ankylosing spondylitis synovial fluid.

The clonotype comes from a female donor with ankylosing spondylitis or in good health (not recorded which). The V call is TRBV6-2 or TRBV6-3, the J call TRBJ2-1, with TRBD2 as a possible D gene (6 bases). Input material: blood, either unsorted or a sorted T cell fraction (not recorded which). The CDR3 DNA sequence: TGTGCCAGCAGTTACTCGTTTAGCGGAAGCTCCTACAATGAGCAGTTCTTC. It translates to CASSYSFSGSSYNEQFF.